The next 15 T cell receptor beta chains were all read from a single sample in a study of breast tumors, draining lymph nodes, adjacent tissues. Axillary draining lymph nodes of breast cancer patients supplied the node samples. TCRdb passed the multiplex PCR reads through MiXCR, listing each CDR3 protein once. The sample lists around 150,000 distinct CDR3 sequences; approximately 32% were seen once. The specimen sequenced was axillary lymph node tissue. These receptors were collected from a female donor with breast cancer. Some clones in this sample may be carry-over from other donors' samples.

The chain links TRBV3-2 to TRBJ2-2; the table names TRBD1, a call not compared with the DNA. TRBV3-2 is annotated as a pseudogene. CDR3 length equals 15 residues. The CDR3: CVSSRTGMNTGELFF. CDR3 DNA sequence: TGTGTCAGCAGCCGGACAGGGATGAACACCGGGGAGCTGTTTTTT.

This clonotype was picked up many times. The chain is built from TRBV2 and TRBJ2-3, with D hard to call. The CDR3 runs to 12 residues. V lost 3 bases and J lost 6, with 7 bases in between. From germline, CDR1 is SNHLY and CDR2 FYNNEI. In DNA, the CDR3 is TGTGCCAGCAGTGAGATGTTGGATACGCAGTATTTT. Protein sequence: CASSEMLDTQYF.

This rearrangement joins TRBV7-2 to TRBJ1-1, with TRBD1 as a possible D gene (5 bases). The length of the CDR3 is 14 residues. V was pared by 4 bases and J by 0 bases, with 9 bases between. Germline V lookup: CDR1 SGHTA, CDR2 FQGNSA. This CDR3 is CASSWTNMNTEAFF. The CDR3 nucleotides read TGTGCCAGCAGCTGGACAAACATGAACACTGAAGCTTTCTTT.

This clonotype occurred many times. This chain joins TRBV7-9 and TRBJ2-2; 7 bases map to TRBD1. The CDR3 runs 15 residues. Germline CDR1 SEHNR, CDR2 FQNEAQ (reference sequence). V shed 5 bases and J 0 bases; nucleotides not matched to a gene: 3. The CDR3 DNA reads TGTGCCAGCAGCACACAGGGGTCGAACACCGGGGAGCTGTTTTTT. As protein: CASSTQGSNTGELFF.

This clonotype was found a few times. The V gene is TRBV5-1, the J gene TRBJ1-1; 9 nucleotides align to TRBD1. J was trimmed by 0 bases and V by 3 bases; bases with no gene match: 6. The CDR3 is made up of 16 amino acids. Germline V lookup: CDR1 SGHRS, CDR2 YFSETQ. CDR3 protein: CASSSGTGIMNTEAFF. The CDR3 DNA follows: TGCGCCAGCAGCTCCGGGACAGGGATCATGAACACTGAAGCTTTCTTT.

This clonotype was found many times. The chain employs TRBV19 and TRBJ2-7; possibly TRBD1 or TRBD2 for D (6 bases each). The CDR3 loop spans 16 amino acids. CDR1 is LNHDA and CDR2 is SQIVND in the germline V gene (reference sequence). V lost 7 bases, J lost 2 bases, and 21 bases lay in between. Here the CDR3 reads CASTLEWRGFAYEQYV. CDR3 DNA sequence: TGTGCCAGTACCCTGGAGTGGAGGGGGTTCGCCTACGAGCAGTACGTC.

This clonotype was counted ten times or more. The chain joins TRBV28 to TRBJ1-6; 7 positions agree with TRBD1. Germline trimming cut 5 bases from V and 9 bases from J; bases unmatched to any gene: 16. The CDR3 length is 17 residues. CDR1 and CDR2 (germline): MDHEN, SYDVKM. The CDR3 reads CASSPFGSNRGGSPLHF. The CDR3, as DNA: TGTGCCAGCAGTCCCTTCGGGAGTAACAGGGGAGGTTCACCCCTCCACTTT.

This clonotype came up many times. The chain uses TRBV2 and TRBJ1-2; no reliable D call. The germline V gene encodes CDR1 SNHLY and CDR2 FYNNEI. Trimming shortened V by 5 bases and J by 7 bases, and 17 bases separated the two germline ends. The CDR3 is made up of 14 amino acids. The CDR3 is CASSFALRDGGYTF. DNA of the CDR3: TGTGCCAGCAGTTTTGCACTCCGGGATGGTGGCTACACCTTC.

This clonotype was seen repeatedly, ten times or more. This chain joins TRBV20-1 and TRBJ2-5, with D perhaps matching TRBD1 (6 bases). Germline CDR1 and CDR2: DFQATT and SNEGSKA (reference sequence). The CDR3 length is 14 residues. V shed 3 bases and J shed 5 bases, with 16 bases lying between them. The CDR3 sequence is CSASGSDSWETQYF. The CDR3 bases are TGCAGTGCTAGTGGTTCGGACAGCTGGGAGACCCAGTACTTC.

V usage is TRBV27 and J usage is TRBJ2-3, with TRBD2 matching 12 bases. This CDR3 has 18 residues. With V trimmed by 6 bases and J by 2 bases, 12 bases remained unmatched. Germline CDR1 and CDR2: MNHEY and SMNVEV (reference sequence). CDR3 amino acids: CASRRLAGVPLYTDTQYF. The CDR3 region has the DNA TGTGCCAGCAGGCGACTAGCGGGGGTCCCCCTATACACAGATACGCAGTATTTT.

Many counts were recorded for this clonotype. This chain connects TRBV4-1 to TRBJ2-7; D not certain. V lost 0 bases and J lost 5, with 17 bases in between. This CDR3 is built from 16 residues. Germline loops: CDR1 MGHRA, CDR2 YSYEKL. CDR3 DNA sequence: TGCGCCAGCAGCCAAGAGCTCAGGACGTCTTACGACGAGCAGTACTTC. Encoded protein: CASSQELRTSYDEQYF.

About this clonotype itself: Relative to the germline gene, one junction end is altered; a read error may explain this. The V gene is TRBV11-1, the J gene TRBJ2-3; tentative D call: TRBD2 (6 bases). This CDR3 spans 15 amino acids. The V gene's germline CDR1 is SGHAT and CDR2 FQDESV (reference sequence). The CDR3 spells CASSLGLPGTDAQYF. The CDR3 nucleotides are TGTGCCAGCAGCTTGGGACTCCCTGGCACAGATGCGCAGTATTTT.

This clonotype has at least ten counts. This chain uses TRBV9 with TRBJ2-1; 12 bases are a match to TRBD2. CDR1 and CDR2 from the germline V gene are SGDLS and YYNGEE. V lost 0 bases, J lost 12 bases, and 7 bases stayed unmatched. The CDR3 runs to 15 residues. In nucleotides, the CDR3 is TGTGCCAGCAGCGTAGATCCTAGCGGGGGGGCCATGCAGTTCTTC. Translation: CASSVDPSGGAMQFF.

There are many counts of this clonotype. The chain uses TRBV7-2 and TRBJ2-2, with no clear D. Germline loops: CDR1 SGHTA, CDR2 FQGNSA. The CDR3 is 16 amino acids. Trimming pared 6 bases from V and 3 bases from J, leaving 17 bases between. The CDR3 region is CASRADMRQYTGELFF. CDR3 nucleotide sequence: TGTGCCAGCAGAGCAGACATGAGGCAGTACACCGGGGAGCTGTTTTTT.

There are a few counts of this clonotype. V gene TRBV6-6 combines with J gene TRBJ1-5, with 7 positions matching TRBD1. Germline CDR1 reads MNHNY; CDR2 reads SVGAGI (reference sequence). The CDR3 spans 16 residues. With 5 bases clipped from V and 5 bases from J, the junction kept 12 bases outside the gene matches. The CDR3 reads CASSHLNRGEDQPQHF. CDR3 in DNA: TGTGCCAGCAGTCACTTAAACAGGGGTGAGGATCAGCCCCAGCATTTT.